The source of this T cell receptor beta chain is a study of OX40 agonist ivuxolimab in advanced cancers. This table comes from immunoSEQ multiplex PCR, and its TCRdb copy is limited to in-frame clones, with some not included. The table lists around 61,000 clones, around 92% of them singletons. Individuals having autoimmune disease history or systemic immunosuppression were not enrolled. V lost 5 bases to trimming and J lost 1 base, with 11 bases between them. Germline V gives CDR1 PRHDT, CDR2 FYEKMQ (reference sequence). This CDR3 has 14 amino acids. The specimen comprised CD4+ or CD8+ T cells sorted from blood, sampled in a trial of the OX40 agonist ivuxolimab. The rearrangement uses TRBV13 and TRBJ1-1; no clear D. This TCR derives from an adult with an advanced solid tumor such as melanoma, head and neck, liver or kidney cancer. This CDR3 reads CASSVPPENTEAFF. The CDR3 region has the DNA TGTGCCAGCAGCGTACCTCCCGAGAACACTGAAGCTTTCTTT.